This TCR beta chain came from a study of OX40 agonist ivuxolimab in advanced cancers. Study information: The group had a mean age of 60 years, ranged from roughly 23 to 90, and was roughly 80% male. Findings and caveats of the study: Average numbers of expanded clones were greater in CD8+ T cells than in CD4+.

The CDR3 extends over 11 amino acids. Germline V CDR1 and CDR2: SSHAT, FNYEAQ (reference sequence). V lost 9 bases to trimming and J lost 1 base, with 6 bases between them. The table came from immunoSEQ multiplex PCR; TCRdb's copy has only in-frame clones and leaves some out. The profile shows under 40,000 clones, 65% to 75% of them singletons. Notes on this clone: Its antigen remains unknown.

The chain links TRBV7-7 to TRBJ1-1; D is unresolved. The sequencing here drew on CD4+ or CD8+ T cells sorted from blood, taken in a trial of the OX40 agonist ivuxolimab. This TCR derives from an adult with an advanced solid tumor such as melanoma, head and neck, liver or kidney cancer. The CDR3 is CARVGNTEAFF. CDR3 sequence (DNA): TGTGCCAGGGTAGGGAACACTGAAGCTTTCTTT.